Listed below are T cell receptor beta chains from one sample, sequenced in a study of blood T cell repertoires in COVID-19. TCRdb's copy holds only in-frame clones and misses some; the assay was immunoSEQ multiplex PCR. The table has fewer than 100,000 clones, roughly 80% seen once. Sequencing was done on a sample of peripheral blood. These receptors were obtained from an older woman with acute or convalescent COVID-19. CDR3s include the opening cysteine and the closing phenylalanine or tryptophan. Each record gives: J gene, V gene, CDR3 protein.

J gene: TRBJ2-5
V gene: TRBV2
CDR3 protein: CASSEEREPRETQYF

J gene: TRBJ2-1
V gene: TRBV4-1
CDR3 protein: CASSQSLAGVLGEQFF

J gene: TRBJ2-1
V gene: TRBV28
CDR3 protein: CASSFGDSGTSGQFF

J gene: TRBJ2-5
V gene: TRBV7-6
CDR3 protein: CASSLRPAGAQETQYF

J gene: TRBJ2-5
V gene: TRBV28
CDR3 protein: CASSLLVWGTGETQYF

J gene: TRBJ1-6
V gene: TRBV19
CDR3 protein: CASSIPQDSSYNSPLHF

J gene: TRBJ1-1
V gene: TRBV7-9
CDR3 protein: CASSRDSLNTEAFF

J gene: TRBJ1-1
V gene: TRBV6-5
CDR3 protein: CASNLDRNTEAFF

J gene: TRBJ1-5
V gene: TRBV7-2
CDR3 protein: CASSLFSQTGQPQHF

J gene: TRBJ2-4
V gene: TRBV19
CDR3 protein: CASRVTPAAPKNIQYF

J gene: TRBJ1-6
V gene: TRBV27
CDR3 protein: CASRGQGTGSPLHF

J gene: TRBJ2-3
V gene: TRBV13
CDR3 protein: CASSPRGTSRADTQYF

J gene: TRBJ1-3
V gene: TRBV7-2
CDR3 protein: CASSLRTGSHTIYF

J gene: TRBJ2-5
V gene: TRBV5-4
CDR3 protein: CASSPGDSQETQYF

J gene: TRBJ2-5
V gene: TRBV28
CDR3 protein: CASGKGLRETQYF

J gene: TRBJ1-3
V gene: TRBV9
CDR3 protein: CASSVRGGDSGNTIYF

J gene: TRBJ1-1
V gene: TRBV28
CDR3 protein: CASSSTPIRGTEAFF

J gene: TRBJ1-6
V gene: TRBV19
CDR3 protein: CASISPGAKSSYNSPLHF

J gene: TRBJ2-7
V gene: TRBV19
CDR3 protein: CASSSLSEQYF

J gene: TRBJ1-2
V gene: TRBV28
CDR3 protein: CASSMGQRNYGYTF

J gene: TRBJ1-3
V gene: TRBV19
CDR3 protein: CASSTGTGGNTIYF

J gene: TRBJ1-2
V gene: TRBV4-1
CDR3 protein: CASSPLPTEIFGYTF

J gene: TRBJ1-3
V gene: TRBV30
CDR3 protein: CAWSTGGSTGNTIYF

J gene: TRBJ2-7
V gene: TRBV5-5
CDR3 protein: CASSPLAGGTYEQYF

J gene: TRBJ1-5
V gene: TRBV19
CDR3 protein: CATAGQGYWQPQHF

J gene: TRBJ1-3
V gene: TRBV28
CDR3 protein: CASSRVWPGNTIYF

J gene: TRBJ1-2
V gene: TRBV27
CDR3 protein: CASSFVNPDRGYGYTF

J gene: TRBJ2-1
V gene: TRBV9
CDR3 protein: CASSVGFGGTPTSYNEQFF

J gene: TRBJ1-2
V gene: TRBV27
CDR3 protein: CASSASGGRSGYTF

J gene: TRBJ1-5
V gene: TRBV1
CDR3 protein: CTSSQGPAGACSPQHF

J gene: TRBJ1-1
V gene: TRBV5-1
CDR3 protein: CASSFKQGSGTEAFF

J gene: TRBJ1-1
V gene: TRBV2
CDR3 protein: CASSEVRNTEAFF

J gene: TRBJ1-2
V gene: TRBV5-8
CDR3 protein: CASSLVQVYGYTF

J gene: TRBJ2-1
V gene: TRBV28
CDR3 protein: CASSLLGGQGVYNEQFF

J gene: TRBJ1-1
V gene: TRBV21-1
CDR3 protein: CASSKQGARGTEAFF

J gene: TRBJ1-5
V gene: TRBV19
CDR3 protein: CASSIPGAGTGYNQPQHF

J gene: TRBJ2-1
V gene: TRBV14
CDR3 protein: CASSPLWGGAGGKEEQFF

J gene: TRBJ2-3
V gene: TRBV15
CDR3 protein: CATSRDLGAYTDTQYF

J gene: TRBJ2-2
V gene: TRBV13
CDR3 protein: CASSRTGYNTGELFF

J gene: TRBJ1-1
V gene: TRBV9
CDR3 protein: CASSPIGGVTEAFF

J gene: TRBJ2-3
V gene: TRBV28
CDR3 protein: CASSPQRGPQYTQYF

J gene: TRBJ1-2
V gene: TRBV6-5
CDR3 protein: CASSSPGTGINYGYTF

J gene: TRBJ2-1
V gene: TRBV7-8
CDR3 protein: CASSFSGTSGGRDEQFF

J gene: TRBJ2-7
V gene: TRBV6-5
CDR3 protein: CATCRDVPYEQYF

J gene: TRBJ1-5
V gene: TRBV28
CDR3 protein: CASSQGLEPQHF

J gene: TRBJ2-1
V gene: TRBV5-1
CDR3 protein: CASSLVSRGEQFF

J gene: TRBJ1-5
V gene: TRBV5-1
CDR3 protein: CASSLTGSGSPQHF

J gene: TRBJ1-2
V gene: TRBV2
CDR3 protein: CASSPGLAPSGYTF

J gene: TRBJ2-1
V gene: TRBV6-4
CDR3 protein: CASSDPGQGRNEQFF

J gene: TRBJ2-7
V gene: TRBV18
CDR3 protein: CASSPEGYEQYF

J gene: TRBJ1-4
V gene: TRBV6-5
CDR3 protein: CASSTDRGRKENLFF

J gene: TRBJ1-5
V gene: TRBV3-1/TRBV3-2
CDR3 protein: CASSQDQGRNQPQHF

J gene: TRBJ1-1
V gene: TRBV5-5
CDR3 protein: CASAIGLNTEAFF

J gene: TRBJ2-3
V gene: TRBV4-2
CDR3 protein: CASSQDPGDTDTQYF

J gene: TRBJ2-7
V gene: TRBV10-2
CDR3 protein: CATLPQGSYEQYF

J gene: TRBJ1-2
V gene: TRBV21-1
CDR3 protein: CASSKERSYGQGSGYTF

J gene: TRBJ2-1
V gene: TRBV9
CDR3 protein: CASSVVPGNEQFF